This is a list of T cell receptor beta chains from one sample in a study of T cells in Graves' hyperthyroidism and ophthalmopathy. TCRdb processed the multiplex PCR reads anew with MiXCR; each CDR3 protein has one entry. The table has around 600,000 distinct CDR3 sequences, about 45% seen once. What was sequenced was peripheral blood or thyroid tissue (not recorded which). The origin of the receptors is an adult man with Graves' disease, either hyperthyroidism or ophthalmopathy (not recorded which). Each CDR3 is given without its conserved first and last residue. The order of the fields is V gene, J gene, CDR3 protein.

V gene: TRBV10-3; J gene: TRBJ2-7; CDR3 protein: ASSQSGAPYEQY
V gene: TRBV9; J gene: TRBJ1-2; CDR3 protein: ASSLASGTGGSGYT
V gene: TRBV29-1; J gene: TRBJ2-7; CDR3 protein: SVVKGAEQY
V gene: TRBV20-1; J gene: TRBJ1-4; CDR3 protein: SAKTGGDEKLF
V gene: TRBV25-1; J gene: TRBJ1-6; CDR3 protein: ASADTGPGGSPLH
V gene: TRBV19; J gene: TRBJ1-5; CDR3 protein: ASRDGTPSNQPQH
V gene: TRBV5-1; J gene: TRBJ1-2; CDR3 protein: ASSEMTGGHGYT
V gene: TRBV5-1; J gene: TRBJ1-5; CDR3 protein: ASRLGTGYNQPQH
V gene: TRBV6-6; J gene: TRBJ2-7; CDR3 protein: ASTPRRARGAYEQY
V gene: TRBV29-1; J gene: TRBJ1-2; CDR3 protein: SVEVQGDYGYT
V gene: TRBV20-1; J gene: TRBJ1-4; CDR3 protein: SAREGGAREKLF
V gene: TRBV29-1; J gene: TRBJ1-6; CDR3 protein: SVEGQGTNSPLH
V gene: TRBV10-3; J gene: TRBJ1-1; CDR3 protein: AIGTGGRATEAF
V gene: TRBV20-1; J gene: TRBJ2-7; CDR3 protein: SARGHWGRTSYEQY
V gene: TRBV4-1; J gene: TRBJ2-6; CDR3 protein: ASSHNRVDNVLT
V gene: TRBV7-3; J gene: TRBJ1-1; CDR3 protein: ASSVGREATEAF